This T cell receptor (beta chain) came from a study of a mutant IDH1 vaccine in newly diagnosed glioma. About the research overall: In the visit schedule, V12 fell in week 35, while V13 fell in week 47. Study results and limitations: Among all patients, vaccine-induced immune responses occurred in over 80%. It seemed that pseudoprogression was not linked to changes in the top peripheral T cell clonotypes.

CDR3 length: 18 residues. Germline V CDR1 and CDR2: SGDLS, YYNGEE. The ends lost 4 bases at V and 0 bases at J; junction bases unmatched: 7. The time point denotes: week 35, safety follow-up. Vaccinated patients received 300 ug of mutant IDH1 20-mer peptide per dose, with topical imiquimod. Comments on this clone: Antigen specificity is unknown.

TCRdb's table, derived via immunoSEQ multiplex PCR, lists solely in-frame clones and lacks some. The table shows approximately 45,000 clones, with around 90% occurring only once. The chain carries TRBV9 and TRBJ2-2; 12 bases map to TRBD2. The material was PBMCs, obtained from a glioma patient whose treatment included an IDH1 peptide vaccine. This sequence originates from a woman aged 35 to 49 with glioma. CDR3: CASSPLGTSGPNTGELFF. As DNA, the CDR3 is TGTGCCAGCAGCCCCCTCGGGACTAGCGGGCCGAACACCGGGGAGCTGTTTTTT.